The 3 T cell receptor beta chains in this list originate from one sample, sequenced in a study of control samples from healthy donors and cancer patients. The repertoire was sequenced with immunoSEQ multiplex PCR; TCRdb's copy has only in-frame clones and lacks some. The table records roughly 200,000 clones, around 93% of them present only once. Sequenced material: blood. The receptor set was obtained from a man aged 30 to 39 in good health.

V gene TRBV24-1 combines with J gene TRBJ2-1; D gene unclear. Per the germline V gene, CDR1 is KGHDR and CDR2 is SFDVKD. The CDR3 sequence is 14 residues long. V was shortened by 7 bases and J by 0 bases, with 9 bases between the two germline ends. In DNA, the CDR3 is TGTGCCACCAGCGCAGGTGCCTCCTACAATGAGCAGTTCTTC. Translation gives CATSAGASYNEQFF.

CDR3 sequence: CASSSPAGTAGSYNSPLHF. Written as DNA, the CDR3 is TGTGCCAGCAGTTCCCCGGCCGGGACCGCTGGCTCCTATAATTCACCCCTCCACTTT. The chain couples TRBV2 to TRBJ1-6; D may be TRBD1 (5 bases). CDR3 length: 19 amino acids. CDR1 and CDR2 from the germline V gene are SNHLY and FYNNEI. Trimming removed 5 bases at V and 0 bases at J, with 20 bases between.

The V and J genes are TRBV5-4 and TRBJ2-7; D is perhaps TRBD2 (7 bases). The V gene lost 1 base and the J gene lost 6 bases, with 14 bases spanning the gap. CDR3 length equals 14 residues. Per the germline V gene, CDR1 is SGHNT and CDR2 is YYREEE (reference sequence). The CDR3 protein is CASSLMGGAVEQYF. The CDR3 DNA follows: TGTGCCAGCAGCTTGATGGGGGGGGCGGTCGAGCAGTACTTC.